This T cell receptor beta chain was identified during a study of early T cells in non-severe SARS-CoV-2 infection. This CDR3 has 15 residues. The germline CDR1 and CDR2 sequences are SGHVS and FNYEAQ. V was cut by 3 bases and J by 3 bases, with 15 bases left in between. TCRdb ran MiXCR on the 5' RACE reads and lists one entry per CDR3 protein. Among 25,000 to 35,000 distinct CDR3 sequences listed, over 5% were seen once. The sample taken for sequencing was whole blood. The TCR sequence derives from an adult who was a healthcare worker with PCR-confirmed SARS-CoV-2 infection or an uninfected control (not recorded which). The V call is TRBV7-6, the J call TRBJ2-7; TRBD2 is a possible D gene (7 bases). CDR3 coding DNA: TGTGCCAGCAGCTTGGGGGCTCTAGCGGTCTACGAGCAGTACTTC. It encodes CASSLGALAVYEQYF.